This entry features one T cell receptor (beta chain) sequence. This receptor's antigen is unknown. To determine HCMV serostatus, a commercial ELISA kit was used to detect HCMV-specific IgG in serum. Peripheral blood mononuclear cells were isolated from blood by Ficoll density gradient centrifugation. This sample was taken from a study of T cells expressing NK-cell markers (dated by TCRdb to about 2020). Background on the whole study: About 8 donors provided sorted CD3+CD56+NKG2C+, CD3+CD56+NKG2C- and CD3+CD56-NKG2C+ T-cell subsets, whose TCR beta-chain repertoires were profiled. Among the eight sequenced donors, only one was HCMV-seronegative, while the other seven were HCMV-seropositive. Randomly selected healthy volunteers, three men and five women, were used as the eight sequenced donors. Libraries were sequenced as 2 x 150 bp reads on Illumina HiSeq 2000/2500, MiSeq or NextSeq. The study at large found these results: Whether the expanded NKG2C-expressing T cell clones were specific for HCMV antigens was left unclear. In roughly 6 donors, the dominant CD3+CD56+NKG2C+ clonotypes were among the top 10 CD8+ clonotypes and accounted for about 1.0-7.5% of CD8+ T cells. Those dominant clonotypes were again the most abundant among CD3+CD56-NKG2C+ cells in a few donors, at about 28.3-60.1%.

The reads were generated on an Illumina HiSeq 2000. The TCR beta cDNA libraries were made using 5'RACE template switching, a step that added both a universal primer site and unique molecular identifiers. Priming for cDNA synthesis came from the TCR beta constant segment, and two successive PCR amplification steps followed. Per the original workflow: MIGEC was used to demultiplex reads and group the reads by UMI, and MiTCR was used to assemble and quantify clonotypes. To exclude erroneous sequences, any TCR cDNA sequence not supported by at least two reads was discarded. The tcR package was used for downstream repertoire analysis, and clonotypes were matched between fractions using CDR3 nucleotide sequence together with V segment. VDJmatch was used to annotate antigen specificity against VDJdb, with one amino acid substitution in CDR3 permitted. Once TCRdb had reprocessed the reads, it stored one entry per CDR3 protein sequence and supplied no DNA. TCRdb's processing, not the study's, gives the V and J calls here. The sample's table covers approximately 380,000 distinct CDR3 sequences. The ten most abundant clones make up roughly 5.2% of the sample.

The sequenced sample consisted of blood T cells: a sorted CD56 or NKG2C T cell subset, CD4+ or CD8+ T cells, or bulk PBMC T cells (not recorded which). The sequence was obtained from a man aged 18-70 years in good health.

Here the CDR3 is given as CASSPRAGQRDQPQHF. This sequence uses TRBV18 and TRBJ1-5. From the cysteine through the phenylalanine, the CDR3 covers 16 amino acids. DNA was not recorded. CDR1 and CDR2, per the germline V gene, are KGHSH and LQKENI.